This TCR beta chain was sequenced during a study of blood T cell repertoires in COVID-19. Measured with immunoSEQ multiplex PCR; TCRdb has only the in-frame clones, and not every one. The sample records 60,000 to 85,000 clones, roughly 70% being singletons. The CDR3 consists of 14 residues. The germline V and J ends were trimmed by 6 bases and 2 bases, with 12 bases remaining between them. CDR1 and CDR2 from the germline V gene are LGHDT and YNNKEL (reference sequence). The sequenced material came from peripheral blood. The TCR originated in a human donor with acute or convalescent COVID-19. The donor label of this sample is uncertain. The V and J genes are TRBV3-1 (or the pseudogene TRBV3-2) and TRBJ2-3, with no clear D. As DNA, the CDR3 is TGTGCCAGCAGTCGTGACACTTACACAGATACGCAGTATTTT. Translated: CASSRDTYTDTQYF.